Listed below are T cell receptor beta chains from one sample, sequenced in a study of OX40 agonist ivuxolimab in advanced cancers. The protocol was immunoSEQ multiplex PCR, while the TCRdb copy is restricted to in-frame clones and leaves out a portion. The sample holds around 64,000 clones; 75% to 90% are singletons and the top ten take 0.95% to 1.5%. Sequencing was performed on CD4+ or CD8+ T cells sorted from blood, taken in a trial of the OX40 agonist ivuxolimab. The receptors come from an adult with an advanced solid tumor such as melanoma, head and neck, liver or kidney cancer. Each CDR3 is given with its conserved first and last residue. D genes are given only for firm matches. Where a row states a size, it is once, few, many or the class of an expanded clone; other rows omit it.

length: 11; D: .; J: TRBJ2-4; size: few; V: TRBV2; DNA: TGTGCCAGCAGTGCCCAAAACATTCAGTACTTC; CDR3: CASSAQNIQYF
length: 15; D: .; J: TRBJ2-2; size: .; V: TRBV5-4; DNA: TGTGCCAGCAGCTTGCGGGGGTGGAACACCGGGGAGCTGTTTTTT; CDR3: CASSLRGWNTGELFF
length: 14; D: TRBD1; J: TRBJ1-2; size: few; V: TRBV11-2; DNA: TGTGCCAGCAGACCCACAGGGGGCCTATCCGGCTACACCTTC; CDR3: CASRPTGGLSGYTF
length: 13; D: .; J: TRBJ1-4; size: once; V: TRBV30; DNA: TGTGCCTGGTCAGGGTTAGGTAATGAAAAACTGTTTTTT; CDR3: CAWSGLGNEKLFF
length: 16; D: TRBD2; J: TRBJ2-4; size: .; V: TRBV2; DNA: TGTGCCAGCAGTGGATCTAGCGGGGGGAGGAGGGACATTCAGTACTTC; CDR3: CASSGSSGGRRDIQYF
length: 14; D: TRBD2; J: TRBJ2-3; size: .; V: TRBV19; DNA: TGTGCCAGTAGTCCCGGGGGGTTCACAGATACGCAGTATTTT; CDR3: CASSPGGFTDTQYF
length: 14; D: .; J: TRBJ2-7; size: few; V: TRBV10-3; DNA: TGTGCCATCAGCGCGGGACTTAGCTCCTACGAGCAGTACTTC; CDR3: CAISAGLSSYEQYF
length: 15; D: .; J: TRBJ2-3; size: once; V: TRBV5-6; DNA: TGTGCCAGCAGCTTGGGCGGTGAGACTACTTATACGCAGTATTTT; CDR3: CASSLGGETTYTQYF
length: 14; D: TRBD1; J: TRBJ1-2; size: once; V: TRBV6-5; DNA: TGTGCCAGCAGAACAGGGGGCGGGAACTATGGCTACACCTTC; CDR3: CASRTGGGNYGYTF
length: 13; D: .; J: TRBJ2-7; size: .; V: TRBV6-5; DNA: TGTGCCAGCAGTTCTAGGAGCTCCTACGAGCAGTACTTC; CDR3: CASSSRSSYEQYF
length: 14; D: TRBD2; J: TRBJ2-1; size: many; V: TRBV9; DNA: TGTGCCAGCAGCGCCCCGGGACTAGAGCATGAGCAGTTCTTC; CDR3: CASSAPGLEHEQFF
length: 14; D: .; J: TRBJ2-2; size: few; V: TRBV7-8; DNA: TGTGCCAGCAGCCAAAACAGGAACACCGGGGAGCTGTTTTTT; CDR3: CASSQNRNTGELFF
length: 15; D: .; J: TRBJ2-6; size: .; V: TRBV7-2; DNA: TGTGCCAGCAGGGATTATGGCGCTGGGGCCAACGTCCTGACTTTC; CDR3: CASRDYGAGANVLTF
length: 15; D: .; J: TRBJ1-6; size: few; V: TRBV5-1; DNA: TGCGCCAGCAGCTTAGCCAACTCCTATAATTCACCCCTCCACTTT; CDR3: CASSLANSYNSPLHF
length: 17; D: TRBD2; J: TRBJ2-5; size: .; V: TRBV4-1; DNA: TGCGCCAGCAGCCAAGATGCAGCGGGGGCCCAACAAGAGACCCAGTACTTC; CDR3: CASSQDAAGAQQETQYF
length: 17; D: TRBD1; J: TRBJ1-3; size: .; V: TRBV11-2; DNA: TGTGCCAGCAGCCCGCGGGACAGGCCAATCTCTGGAAACACCATATATTTT; CDR3: CASSPRDRPISGNTIYF
length: 16; D: .; J: TRBJ2-6; size: .; V: TRBV5-1; DNA: TGCGCCAGCAGCCCCGAGGGGGTCTCTGGGGCCAACGTCCTGACTTTC; CDR3: CASSPEGVSGANVLTF
length: 12; D: .; J: TRBJ2-5; size: .; V: TRBV7-9; DNA: TGTGCCAGCAGCTTAGTGGGGGAGACCCAGTACTTC; CDR3: CASSLVGETQYF
length: 14; D: .; J: TRBJ2-3; size: .; V: TRBV11-3; DNA: TGTGCCAGCAGCCGATCCGGGGCCACAGATACGCAGTATTTT; CDR3: CASSRSGATDTQYF
length: 15; D: TRBD1; J: TRBJ1-2; size: .; V: TRBV5-6; DNA: TGTGCCAGCAGCTTGTGGGACAGGGACCTTTATGGCTACACCTTC; CDR3: CASSLWDRDLYGYTF
length: 13; D: TRBD1; J: TRBJ2-2; size: medium-sized; V: TRBV30; DNA: TGTGCCTGGTCCGGGAGAGGACAGGGACGGCTGTTTTTT; CDR3: CAWSGRGQGRLFF
length: 15; D: TRBD1; J: TRBJ1-4; size: .; V: TRBV18; DNA: TGTGCCAGCTCACCAACGACAGGGACTAATGAAAAACTGTTTTTT; CDR3: CASSPTTGTNEKLFF
length: 12; D: .; J: TRBJ1-4; size: .; V: TRBV9; DNA: TGTGCCAGGAGGGATGCACGTGAAAAACTGTTTTTT; CDR3: CARRDAREKLFF
length: 15; D: .; J: TRBJ1-5; size: .; V: TRBV7-2; DNA: TGTGCCAGCAGCTTAGCGCGAGGCCTAAATCAGCCCCAGCATTTT; CDR3: CASSLARGLNQPQHF
length: 14; D: .; J: TRBJ1-1; size: .; V: TRBV18; DNA: TGTGCCAGCTCACTGGGATCGGGGGCCACTGAAGCTTTCTTT; CDR3: CASSLGSGATEAFF
length: 13; D: .; J: TRBJ1-6; size: .; V: TRBV6-6; DNA: TGTGCCAGCAGTTACTCGAGTCGTTCACCCCTCCACTTT; CDR3: CASSYSSRSPLHF
length: 15; D: .; J: TRBJ2-2; size: .; V: TRBV5-6; DNA: TGTGCCAGCAGCTCAGGGGCAGCGCGGGCCGGGGAGCTGTTTTTT; CDR3: CASSSGAARAGELFF
length: 15; D: .; J: TRBJ2-2; size: .; V: TRBV5-1; DNA: TGCGCCAGCAGCTTGGGACGGGCGAACACCGGGGAGCTGTTTTTT; CDR3: CASSLGRANTGELFF
length: 16; D: .; J: TRBJ2-1; size: .; V: TRBV7-9; DNA: TGTGCCAGCAGCTTAATGGGCAGCTTGGCATTCGATGAGCAGTTCTTC; CDR3: CASSLMGSLAFDEQFF
length: 17; D: TRBD2; J: TRBJ2-5; size: .; V: TRBV15; DNA: TGTGCCACCAGCAGAGATCTCCGGGGGGGGGACCAAGAGACCCAGTACTTC; CDR3: CATSRDLRGGDQETQYF
length: 13; D: TRBD1; J: TRBJ1-5; size: .; V: TRBV18; DNA: TGTGCCAGCTCAGCGGACAGGGGAGAGGCTCAGCATTTT; CDR3: CASSADRGEAQHF
length: 13; D: .; J: TRBJ2-5; size: .; V: TRBV9; DNA: TGTGCCAGCAGGCGGAGTGACCAAGAGACCCAGTACTTC; CDR3: CASRRSDQETQYF
length: 16; D: TRBD1; J: TRBJ2-3; size: once; V: TRBV19; DNA: TGTGCCAGTAGTATAGGGGACAGGGTCCGTAGAGATACGCAGTATTTT; CDR3: CASSIGDRVRRDTQYF
length: 15; D: TRBD2; J: TRBJ2-3; size: .; V: TRBV2; DNA: TGTGCCAGCAGTGTGTCTAGCGGGGTCACAGATACGCAGTATTTT; CDR3: CASSVSSGVTDTQYF
length: 16; D: .; J: TRBJ2-2; size: .; V: TRBV7-2; DNA: TGTGCCAGCAGCTTGAGAGGACAAGCAACGACCGGGGAGCTGTTTTTT; CDR3: CASSLRGQATTGELFF
length: 19; D: TRBD2; J: TRBJ2-2; size: .; V: TRBV2; DNA: TGTGCCAGCAGCCGAGCCTCCGGGCTAGCGGGGGGCCGGACCGGGGAGCTGTTTTTT; CDR3: CASSRASGLAGGRTGELFF
length: 13; D: .; J: TRBJ2-1; size: .; V: TRBV10-1; DNA: TGCGCCAGCAGTGAGCAGGTCTACAATGAGCAGTTCTTC; CDR3: CASSEQVYNEQFF
length: 14; D: .; J: TRBJ2-7; size: .; V: TRBV9; DNA: TGTGCCAGCAGTCAGGGCTACCTCTCCTACGAGCAGTACTTC; CDR3: CASSQGYLSYEQYF
length: 13; D: .; J: TRBJ1-4; size: .; V: TRBV10-3; DNA: TGTGCCATCAGAGTGGCTTTGGGGGAAAAACTGTTTTTT; CDR3: CAIRVALGEKLFF
length: 14; D: .; J: TRBJ1-6; size: .; V: TRBV27; DNA: TGTGCCAGCAGGCGGACAGTTGGTAATTCACCCCTCCACTTT; CDR3: CASRRTVGNSPLHF
length: 14; D: .; J: TRBJ1-2; size: .; V: TRBV5-1; DNA: TGCGCCAGCAGCTTGGGGAGGGTCAACTATGGCTACACCTTC; CDR3: CASSLGRVNYGYTF
length: 12; D: .; J: TRBJ1-5; size: once; V: TRBV7-6; DNA: TGTGCCAGCAGCCACTTGGGCCAGCCCCAGCATTTT; CDR3: CASSHLGQPQHF
length: 16; D: .; J: TRBJ2-7; size: .; V: TRBV15; DNA: TGTGCCACCAGCAAAGGCAGCTCAGGGCCTACCTACGAGCAGTACTTC; CDR3: CATSKGSSGPTYEQYF
length: 16; D: TRBD2; J: TRBJ2-7; size: .; V: TRBV18; DNA: TGTGCCAGCTCAACCCGTGGCGGGGGGGCCGCGTACGAGCAGTACTTC; CDR3: CASSTRGGGAAYEQYF
length: 14; D: .; J: TRBJ2-7; size: .; V: TRBV7-2; DNA: TGTGCCAGCAGCTTCCCAGGGGCGTTTTACGAGCAGTACTTC; CDR3: CASSFPGAFYEQYF
length: 13; D: .; J: TRBJ1-6; size: .; V: TRBV29-1; DNA: TGCAGCGTTGGGTATGGTGAAAATTCACCCCTCCACTTT; CDR3: CSVGYGENSPLHF
length: 15; D: .; J: TRBJ1-6; size: .; V: TRBV6-5; DNA: TGTGCCAGCACCTGGTCGGGCTCCTATAATTCACCCCTCCACTTT; CDR3: CASTWSGSYNSPLHF
length: 15; D: TRBD2; J: TRBJ2-3; size: .; V: TRBV11-2; DNA: TGTGCCAGCAGCGAAAGCGGGGGGGCCACAGATACGCAGTATTTT; CDR3: CASSESGGATDTQYF
length: 13; D: .; J: TRBJ1-1; size: .; V: TRBV30; DNA: TGTGCCTGGGCTAGGGACATGAACACTGAAGCTTTCTTT; CDR3: CAWARDMNTEAFF
length: 12; D: .; J: TRBJ2-7; size: .; V: TRBV10-1; DNA: TGCGCCAGCAGTGACGGGCATGGCGAGCAGTACTTC; CDR3: CASSDGHGEQYF
length: 16; D: TRBD2; J: TRBJ2-7; size: few; V: TRBV6-6; DNA: TGTGCCAGCAGGACAACGGGGGGTACACGTCCCTACGAGCAGTACTTC; CDR3: CASRTTGGTRPYEQYF
length: 15; D: TRBD2; J: TRBJ2-2; size: .; V: TRBV5-1; DNA: TGCGCCAGCAGCTTGGCGCGACTAGCGGAGGGGGAGCTGTTTTTT; CDR3: CASSLARLAEGELFF
length: 15; D: .; J: TRBJ2-7; size: .; V: TRBV6-5; DNA: TGTGCCAGCGCCGACCCCCGGGACGGTGTACAGCAGCAGTACTTC; CDR3: CASADPRDGVQQQYF
length: 14; D: .; J: TRBJ2-7; size: .; V: TRBV7-2; DNA: TGTGCCAGCAGCTCCGATCAGGGAAGACCTACGCAGTACTTC; CDR3: CASSSDQGRPTQYF
length: 12; D: .; J: TRBJ2-5; size: .; V: TRBV29-1; DNA: TGCAGCGTTGTTTACGCACAAGAGACCCAGTACTTC; CDR3: CSVVYAQETQYF
length: 14; D: TRBD1; J: TRBJ1-1; size: .; V: TRBV2; DNA: TGTGCCAGACGGACAGGGGGTGACGGCACTGAAGCTTTCTTT; CDR3: CARRTGGDGTEAFF
length: 15; D: TRBD1; J: TRBJ1-1; size: .; V: TRBV27; DNA: TGTGCCAGCAGTTTCGGGACAGGGGTGAACACTGAAGCTTTCTTT; CDR3: CASSFGTGVNTEAFF
length: 12; D: .; J: TRBJ2-3; size: .; V: TRBV5-4; DNA: TGTGCCAGCAGCTTGGAAAGCGGAGCGCAGTATTTT; CDR3: CASSLESGAQYF
length: 14; D: .; J: TRBJ2-5; size: .; V: TRBV9; DNA: TGTGCCAGCAGCGTAGCGGGGAGCCAAGAGACCCAGTACTTC; CDR3: CASSVAGSQETQYF